These 21 T cell receptor beta chains were sequenced from one sample in a study of T cells in Graves' hyperthyroidism and ophthalmopathy. From RNA transcripts, TCR beta CDR3 regions were amplified. HTBI primers were employed in a first-round RT-PCR of the TCR CDR3. TCRdb re-derived calls from the multiplex PCR reads in MiXCR, one entry per CDR3 protein. The sample shows roughly 380,000 distinct CDR3 sequences, 13% of them seen only once. Sequencing was carried out using blood. These TCRs come from a man aged 30-40 years with Graves' hyperthyroidism that later progressed to Graves' ophthalmopathy.

This clonotype occurred once. The chain combines TRBV18 with TRBJ2-7; D unresolved. CDR1 is KGHSH and CDR2 is LQKENI in the germline V gene. The V end was cut by 2 bases, the J end by 3 bases, with 14 bases between. This CDR3 has 15 amino acids. CDR3: CASSPYQGPFYEQYF. In nucleotides, the CDR3 is TGTGCCAGCTCACCATACCAAGGGCCCTTCTACGAGCAGTACTTC.

This clonotype has a count of ten or more. J is TRBJ2-3 and V is TRBV7-8; D gene unclear. The CDR3 is 14 amino acids. Germline V gives CDR1 SGHVS, CDR2 FQNEAQ. Trimming cost V 5 bases and J 3 bases, with 12 bases left between them. For the CDR3, the DNA is TGTGCCAGCAGCCCGGATATTGGGACAGATACGCAGTATTTT. Amino acid sequence: CASSPDIGTDTQYF.

The chain couples TRBV5-1 to TRBJ1-1, with a tentative D call TRBD1 (6 bases). V lost 4 bases, J lost 1 base, and 14 bases lay in between. The CDR3 is 15 residues long. Germline CDR1 and CDR2: SGHRS and YFSETQ. The CDR3 DNA follows: TGCGCCAGCAGCGCCCAGGGGAATCGGAACACTGAAGCTTTCTTT. Amino acid sequence: CASSAQGNRNTEAFF.

This clonotype has at least ten counts. V usage is TRBV11-3 and J usage is TRBJ2-5; 7 positions match TRBD2. In germline, CDR1 is SGHNT, CDR2 YENEEA. The CDR3 runs 15 residues. The junction had 10 bases not matched to a gene; V was cut back by 5 bases and J by 4 bases. The CDR3 sequence: CASSPPGGGGETQYF. The CDR3 DNA is TGTGCCAGCAGCCCCCCGGGCGGGGGAGGAGAGACCCAGTACTTC.

This clonotype has ten or more counts. The J gene is TRBJ1-6, the V gene TRBV9; D is uncertain. The V end lost 0 bases, the J end lost 8 bases, and 6 bases lay between the germline ends. Germline V lookup: CDR1 SGDLS, CDR2 YYNGEE. The CDR3 sequence is 13 residues long. The DNA of the CDR3 is TGTGCCAGCAGCGTAGCGGCGGATTCACCCCTCCACTTT. This codes for CASSVAADSPLHF.

This clonotype was found a few times. A read error may be the cause here, since a much bigger clone is one base away. The chain carries TRBV28 and TRBJ1-2; D gene uncertain. This CDR3 comprises 13 residues. CDR1 MDHEN and CDR2 SYDVKM come from the germline V gene. The CDR3 nucleotides read TGTGCCAGCAATGCGACCCCTAACTATGGCCACACCTTC. It is translated as CASNATPNYGHTF.

There are many counts of this clonotype. This chain connects TRBV12-3 or TRBV12-4 to TRBJ1-3; D call uncertain. CDR3 length equals 14 residues. Trimming took off 6 bases at V and 7 bases at J, with 16 bases between the two ends. This chain's CDR3 is CASRTGSPSNTIYF. The CDR3, as DNA: TGTGCCAGCAGAACCGGGTCTCCGAGTAACACCATATATTTT.

This clonotype has only a few counts. The chain carries TRBV4-1 and TRBJ2-2, with 7 bases matching TRBD1. This CDR3 contains 16 residues. Germline loops: CDR1 MGHRA, CDR2 YSYEKL. Trimming took 4 bases from V and 0 from J; bases not matched to a gene: 5. The DNA of the CDR3 is TGCGCCAGCAGCCTCCGGGACAGTCCGAACACCGGGGAGCTGTTTTTT. This sequence encodes CASSLRDSPNTGELFF.

This clonotype was seen ten or more times. This chain connects TRBV28 to TRBJ2-3; 10 nucleotides match TRBD1. CDR3 length equals 18 residues. Germline values: CDR1 MDHEN, CDR2 SYDVKM. Trimming cost V 3 bases and J 1 base; bases outside gene matches: 10. The CDR3: CASSFTGTGVGRTDTQYF. The CDR3 DNA reads as TGTGCCAGCAGTTTCACCGGGACAGGGGTTGGACGCACAGATACGCAGTATTTT. The variable domain in full, completed from reference TRBV28 and TRBJ2-3, reads DVKVTQSSRYLVKRTGEKVFLECVQDMDHENMFWYRQDPGLGLRLIYFSYDVKMKEKGDIPEGYSVSREKKERFSLILESASTNQTSMYLCASSFTGTGVGRTDTQYFGPGTRLTVL.

This clonotype has more than one count but fewer than ten. This may arise from a read error, as a much more abundant clone is one base away. The DNA of the CDR3 is TGCAGTGGTAGCGGGGGGGCCGCAGGTACGCAGTATTTT. It specifies CSGSGGAAGTQYF. The rearrangement joins TRBV20-1 to TRBJ2-3, with 11 positions matching TRBD2. V shed 7 bases and J 8 bases; nucleotides not matched to a gene: 8. CDR3 length: 13 amino acids. Germline loops: CDR1 DFQATT, CDR2 SNEGSKA (reference sequence).

Remarks on this clonotype: A much more abundant neighbour one base away suggests this may be a read error. V gene TRBV3-1 combines with J gene TRBJ1-2; D might be TRBD1 (5 bases). The CDR3 runs to 14 residues. Germline V CDR1 and CDR2: LGHDT, YNNKEL (reference sequence). CDR3 region: CGSSQGALNYGYTF. CDR3 DNA sequence: TGTGGCAGCAGCCAAGGGGCTCTTAACTATGGCTACACCTTC.

CDR3 region: CASTISGGISTDTQYF. The CDR3 DNA follows: TGCGCCAGCACAATTAGCGGGGGCATTAGCACAGATACGCAGTATTTT. This chain connects TRBV5-1 to TRBJ2-3; 9 bases line up with TRBD2. The CDR3 runs to 16 residues. The V gene end was trimmed by 6 bases and the J gene end by 0 bases; junction bases not matched to a gene: 8. CDR1 and CDR2 from the germline V gene are SGHRS and YFSETQ. Variable domain in full (rest from reference TRBV5-1 and TRBJ2-3): KAGVTQTPRYLIKTRGQQVTLSCSPISGHRSVSWYQQTPGQGLQFLFEYFSETQRNKGNFPGRFSGRQFSNSRSEMNVSTLELGDSALYLCASTISGGISTDTQYFGPGTRLTVL.

This clonotype was detected ten times or more. This chain uses TRBV10-3 with TRBJ1-5; the match to TRBD1 covers 8 bases. Germline loops: CDR1 ENHRY, CDR2 SYGVKD. V lost 6 bases and J lost 7; bases outside the gene matches: 5. This CDR3 spans 13 amino acids. CDR3 amino acids: CAIRDRVQQPQHF. DNA of the CDR3: TGTGCCATCAGGGACAGGGTGCAACAGCCCCAGCATTTT.

This clonotype appeared many times. The V gene is TRBV20-1, the J gene TRBJ1-1; no definite D call. With 3 bases removed from V and 0 bases from J, the gap between germline ends came to 11 bases. This CDR3 spans 14 amino acids. Looked up from germline, CDR1 is DFQATT and CDR2 is SNEGSKA (reference sequence). CDR3: CSASSPQLNTEAFF. CDR3 bases: TGCAGTGCTAGTTCACCGCAACTGAACACTGAAGCTTTCTTT.

The chain carries TRBV5-1 and TRBJ2-7, with 7 bases matching TRBD1. CDR3 size: 14 residues. The germline gives CDR1 SGHRS, CDR2 YFSETQ. J gave up 2 bases and V 4 bases, and 6 bases lay outside the gene matches. The CDR3 DNA reads as TGCGCCAGCAGCCTAAAGGGGGCTACCTACGAGCAGTACTTC. It codes for CASSLKGATYEQYF.

This clonotype appeared many times. The chain carries TRBV20-1 and TRBJ1-1; D is ambiguous. V was cut by 7 bases and J by 3 bases, with 21 bases left in between. Germline V gene sequence: CDR1 DFQATT, CDR2 SNEGSKA (reference sequence). This CDR3 is 15 amino acids long. DNA for the CDR3: TGCAGTGTCCGAGGGTTTAGGTATAGGGACACTGAAGCTTTCTTT. Amino acid sequence: CSVRGFRYRDTEAFF.

The chain carries TRBV27 and TRBJ1-6; 8 bases agree with TRBD1. V was clipped by 5 bases and J by 9 bases; unmatched bases: 6. Germline CDR1 reads MNHEY; CDR2 reads SMNVEV (reference sequence). The CDR3 has 14 residues. In DNA form, the CDR3 reads TGTGCCAGCAGTCCCGGACAGGGTAGTTCACCCCTCCACTTT. As protein: CASSPGQGSSPLHF.

This clonotype was recorded a few times. The chain has TRBV7-2 and TRBJ2-1, with D tentatively TRBD2 (5 bases). This CDR3 comprises 13 residues. Germline V gene data show CDR1 as SGHTA and CDR2 as FQGNSA. The V end lost 1 base, the J end lost 8 bases, and 9 bases lay between the germline ends. The CDR3 loop is CASSLDTRDEQFF. CDR3 sequence (DNA): TGTGCCAGCAGCTTAGATACTAGGGATGAGCAGTTCTTC.

This clonotype was observed a handful of times. The J gene is TRBJ2-7, the V gene TRBV30; D perhaps matches TRBD1 (6 bases). In germline, CDR1 is GTSNPN, CDR2 SVGIG (reference sequence). The CDR3 spans 13 residues. Trimming pared 2 bases from V and 0 bases from J, leaving 8 bases between. The DNA for the CDR3 is TGTGCCTGGAGTATGGACAGCTCCTACGAGCAGTACTTC. Translating it yields CAWSMDSSYEQYF.

This chain uses TRBV12-3 or TRBV12-4 with TRBJ1-2; 8 bases are shared with TRBD1. The CDR3 runs to 13 residues. With V trimmed by 6 bases and J by 8 bases, 8 bases remained unmatched. The CDR3 region is CASRTTGVRGYTF. The DNA of the CDR3 is TGTGCCAGCAGGACGACAGGGGTTAGGGGCTACACCTTC.

The CDR3 region has the DNA TGCAGTGCCTGTGGGGACAAAAATCAGCCCCAGCATTTT. Translated, it gives CSACGDKNQPQHF. This chain uses TRBV20-1 with TRBJ1-5, with D possibly matching TRBD1 (6 bases). Germline values: CDR1 DFQATT, CDR2 SNEGSKA (reference sequence). The CDR3 loop spans 13 amino acids. V was cut by 6 bases and J by 4 bases, with 13 bases left in between.